The clone carrying this T cell receptor (beta chain) has ten or more counts. This CDR3 has 14 amino acids. Germline V gene lookup returns CDR1 SGHRS and CDR2 YFSETQ. V shed 4 bases and J shed 4 bases, with 15 bases lying between them. This sample was taken from a study of T cells in Graves' hyperthyroidism and ophthalmopathy. Amplification yielded TCR beta CDR3 regions, with RNA transcripts as the source. HTBI primers were used for first-round RT-PCR of the TCR CDR3. TCRdb redid the calling of the multiplex PCR reads with MiXCR, one entry per CDR3 protein. The sample lists 400,000 or so distinct CDR3 sequences, 11% to 15% occurring once.

The clonotype originates from a man in his fifties or sixties with Graves' ophthalmopathy. This chain connects TRBV5-1 to TRBJ2-7, with unresolved D. The sequenced sample was blood. CDR3 nucleotides: TGCGCCAGCAGCACGGACGGCAGGAGATACGAGCAGTACTTC. It is translated as CASSTDGRRYEQYF. Together with reference TRBV5-1 and TRBJ2-7, the CDR3 gives the full variable domain: KAGVTQTPRYLIKTRGQQVTLSCSPISGHRSVSWYQQTPGQGLQFLFEYFSETQRNKGNFPGRFSGRQFSNSRSEMNVSTLELGDSALYLCASSTDGRRYEQYFGPGTRLTVT.